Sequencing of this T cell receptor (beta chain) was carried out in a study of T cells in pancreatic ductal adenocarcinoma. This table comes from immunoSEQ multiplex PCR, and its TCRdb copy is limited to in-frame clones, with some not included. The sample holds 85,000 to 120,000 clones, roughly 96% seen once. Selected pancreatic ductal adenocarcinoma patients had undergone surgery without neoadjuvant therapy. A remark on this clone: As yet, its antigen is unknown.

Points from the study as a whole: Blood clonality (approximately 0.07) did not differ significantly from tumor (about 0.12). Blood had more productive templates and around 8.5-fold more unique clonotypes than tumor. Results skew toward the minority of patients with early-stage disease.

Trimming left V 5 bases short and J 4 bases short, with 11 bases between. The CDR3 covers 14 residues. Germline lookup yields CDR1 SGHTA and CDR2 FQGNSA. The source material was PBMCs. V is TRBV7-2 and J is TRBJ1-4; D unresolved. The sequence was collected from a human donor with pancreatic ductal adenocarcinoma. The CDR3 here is CASSPRFGNEKLFF. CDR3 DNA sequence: TGTGCCAGCAGCCCCCGGTTTGGTAATGAAAAACTGTTTTTT.